This is a list of T cell receptor beta chains from one sample in a study of blood T cell repertoires in COVID-19. Data came from immunoSEQ multiplex PCR; TCRdb stores just in-frame clones and leaves some out. The profile shows fewer than 250,000 clones, roughly 84% of them singletons. Sample: PBMCs or T cells enriched from blood (not recorded which). The origin of the receptors is a woman aged 25 to 45 who had been exposed to COVID-19. Both conserved end residues are part of each CDR3. Each record gives: CDR3 length, clone size, J gene, V gene, D gene, CDR3 DNA, CDR3 protein. The D gene is left open where the match is weak. Size is omitted from some rows. Given values are once, few, many or a class for expanded clones.

>14|few|TRBJ2-2|TRBV6-4|TRBD1
TGTGCCAGCAGTGACGGACAGGACACCGGGGAGCTGTTTTTT
CASSDGQDTGELFF
>14|-|TRBJ1-1|TRBV25-1|-
TGTGCCAGCAGTGAACCCCCGGAGTACACTGAAGCTTTCTTT
CASSEPPEYTEAFF
>19|-|TRBJ2-1|TRBV4-2|TRBD2
TGTGCCAGCAGCCAAGATGCGGTAGCGGGGGGCCCGGGGTACAATGAGCAGTTCTTC
CASSQDAVAGGPGYNEQFF
>12|-|TRBJ2-7|TRBV7-3|-
TGTGCCAGCAGCTTAAGAGGGTCGGAGCAGTACTTC
CASSLRGSEQYF
>14|-|TRBJ1-5|TRBV28|TRBD1
TGTGCCAGCAGTGATCCGGGACAGGGCCTGCCCCAGCATTTT
CASSDPGQGLPQHF
>13|-|TRBJ1-1|TRBV11-2|TRBD1
TGTGCCAGCAGCTTGGGGGGACAGGGAAAAGCTTTCTTT
CASSLGGQGKAFF
>15|-|TRBJ2-2|TRBV11-2|-
TGTGCCAGCAGCTTTAGGGGGGGTGACACCGGGGAGCTGTTTTTT
CASSFRGGDTGELFF
>16|-|TRBJ2-5|TRBV4-1|TRBD2
TGCGCCAGCAGCCAAGGAAGCGGGGGGTACCAAGAGACCCAGTACTTC
CASSQGSGGYQETQYF
>15|-|TRBJ2-2|TRBV11-2|TRBD1
TGTGCCAGCAGCTTAGGCGGACAGGGCCGGGGGGAGCTGTTTTTT
CASSLGGQGRGELFF
>14|-|TRBJ2-7|TRBV7-9|-
TGTGCCAGCAGCTTAGGGGGAGATGGCCCCGAGCAGTACTTC
CASSLGGDGPEQYF
>14|-|TRBJ2-1|TRBV1|-
TGCACCAGCAGCCAAGAAGGGACAAACAATGAGCAGTTCTTC
CTSSQEGTNNEQFF
>14|-|TRBJ2-7|TRBV15|TRBD1
TGTGCCACCAGCCTTCGACAGGGAGAGAACGAGCAGTACTTC
CATSLRQGENEQYF
>13|-|TRBJ1-3|TRBV3-1/TRBV3-2|-
TGTGCCAGCAGCTTCGGCTCTGGAAACACCATATATTTT
CASSFGSGNTIYF
>11|once|TRBJ1-1|TRBV2|-
TGTGCCAGCACTAATAAGAATGAAGCTTTCTTT
CASTNKNEAFF
>15|-|TRBJ1-6|TRBV5-4|TRBD1
TGTGCCAGCAGCCTCCGACAGGGGTATAATTCACCCCTCCACTTT
CASSLRQGYNSPLHF
>15|-|TRBJ2-1|TRBV5-1|TRBD2
TGCGCCAGCAGCTTGACTAGCGGCCCCTACAATGAGCAGTTCTTC
CASSLTSGPYNEQFF
>17|-|TRBJ2-6|TRBV15|-
TGTGCCACCAGCAGAGATCGTCGGAGCTCTGGGGCCAACGTCCTGACTTTC
CATSRDRRSSGANVLTF
>15|-|TRBJ2-1|TRBV19|TRBD1
TGTGCCAGTAGTAACTCCGGGACAGGGCAGGATGAGCAGTTCTTC
CASSNSGTGQDEQFF
>16|few|TRBJ2-3|TRBV21-1|-
TGTGCCAGCAGCAAAGCCCGCAGGTTGGAAGCAGATACGCAGTATTTT
CASSKARRLEADTQYF
>14|once|TRBJ1-4|TRBV5-1|-
TGCGCCAGCAGCGAGACGGGGAATAATGAAAAACTGTTTTTT
CASSETGNNEKLFF
>17|few|TRBJ1-3|TRBV11-2|-
TGTGCCAGCAGCTTAGAGGGTCCAGGTCTATTTGGAAACACCATATATTTT
CASSLEGPGLFGNTIYF
>14|few|TRBJ1-2|TRBV10-3|-
TGTGCCATCAGTGGGGCAGGGCCGGGCTATGGCTACACCTTC
CAISGAGPGYGYTF
>13|-|TRBJ1-5|TRBV27|-
TGTGCCAGCAGTTTGGTGTTCGGGCAGCCCCAGCATTTT
CASSLVFGQPQHF
>14|-|TRBJ1-2|TRBV18|TRBD1
TGTGCCAGCTCAGCGTCAGGACAGGGGGAAGGCTACACCTTC
CASSASGQGEGYTF
>14|few|TRBJ2-7|TRBV7-8|TRBD2
TGTGCCAGCAGTCGGACTAGCGGGGGCTACGAGCAGTACTTC
CASSRTSGGYEQYF
>14|-|TRBJ2-4|TRBV6-5|-
TGTGCCAGCACGCGGGGTCTAGCCAAAAACATTCAGTACTTC
CASTRGLAKNIQYF
>15|few|TRBJ1-2|TRBV5-1|-
TGCGCCAGCAGCTTGAGCTGGGACTCCCTCTATGGCTACACCTTC
CASSLSWDSLYGYTF
>12|-|TRBJ1-1|TRBV6-6|TRBD1
TGTGCCAGCAGTTACCCCGGGACAGTAGCTTTCTTT
CASSYPGTVAFF
>18|-|TRBJ2-1|TRBV30|TRBD2
TGTGCCTGGAGCGGGACTAGCGGGGGGGCCACGCCCTACAATGAGCAGTTCTTC
CAWSGTSGGATPYNEQFF
>18|once|TRBJ1-1|TRBV5-6|-
TGTGCCATCCCGAATGTCCAGTCCTTAATACCTAGGAACACTGAAGCTTTCTTT
CAIPNVQSLIPRNTEAFF
>15|-|TRBJ1-2|TRBV19|-
TGTGCCAGTAGTATAGCTGTGGGGGACTTCTATGGCTACACCTTC
CASSIAVGDFYGYTF
>17|-|TRBJ2-4|TRBV3-1/TRBV3-2|TRBD2
TGTGCCAGCAGCCCCGGGACTAGCGGGGGGGCCAAAAACATTCAGTACTTC
CASSPGTSGGAKNIQYF
>13|once|TRBJ1-5|TRBV12-5|-
TGTGCTAGTGGAGACAGTTTCTATCAGCCCCAGCATTTT
CASGDSFYQPQHF
>15|-|TRBJ2-2|TRBV5-1|TRBD1
TGCGCCAGCAGCTTGGGACAGGGAGAAACCGGGGAGCTGTTTTTT
CASSLGQGETGELFF
>15|-|TRBJ1-4|TRBV6-1|TRBD1
TGTGCCAGCAGTGAAACAGGGGACACTAATGAAAAACTGTTTTTT
CASSETGDTNEKLFF
>18|-|TRBJ2-5|TRBV5-6|TRBD2
TGTGCCAGCAGCTTGGAGGAATTTAGACTAGCGGGCGGAGAGACCCAGTACTTC
CASSLEEFRLAGGETQYF
>14|-|TRBJ2-5|TRBV6-5|-
TGTGCCAGCAGGAACTGGGGGCCCCAAGAGACCCAGTACTTC
CASRNWGPQETQYF
>13|-|TRBJ1-2|TRBV7-9|TRBD1
TGTGCCAGCACCCTACAGGGGGTAGATGGCTACACCTTC
CASTLQGVDGYTF
>13|once|TRBJ1-5|TRBV27|-
TGTGCCAGCAGTTTTCAGGGTGGTCAGCCCCAGCATTTT
CASSFQGGQPQHF
>14|-|TRBJ1-1|TRBV5-5|TRBD1
TGTGCCAGCAGCTTTCAGGGGGCGAACACTGAAGCTTTCTTT
CASSFQGANTEAFF
>15|-|TRBJ2-1|TRBV5-1|TRBD1
TGCGCCAGCAGCCTCGGACAGGGAGTTGAACAGGAGCAGTTCTTC
CASSLGQGVEQEQFF
>14|once|TRBJ2-5|TRBV6-5|TRBD1
TGTGCCAGCAGGTCCGGGACAGGCCAAGAGACCCAGTACTTC
CASRSGTGQETQYF
>16|-|TRBJ2-2|TRBV18|-
TGTGCCAGCTCACCGCTTGGACTGCTGGACACCGGGGAGCTGTTTTTT
CASSPLGLLDTGELFF
>13|few|TRBJ2-7|TRBV11-3|-
TGTGCCAGCAGCTTATTTCAGGACAGCGAGCAGTACTTC
CASSLFQDSEQYF
>13|-|TRBJ1-6|TRBV19|-
TGTGCCAGTAGTCTAACCTTCAATTCACCCCTCCACTTT
CASSLTFNSPLHF